The 2 T cell receptor beta chains below all came from one sample that was sequenced in a study of blood T cell repertoires in COVID-19. The data were produced by immunoSEQ multiplex PCR, yet TCRdb's version contains in-frame clones alone and is incomplete. The sample includes 200,000 to 250,000 clones, 82% of them seen just once. Sequencing was performed on peripheral blood. These receptors came from a woman in her 70s with COVID-19, enrolled during active disease.

CDR3 in amino acids: CASSLDGRSGGPYEQYF. CDR3 DNA: TGTGCCAGCAGCCTGGATGGGCGGAGCGGGGGTCCCTACGAGCAGTACTTC. The J gene is TRBJ2-7, the V gene TRBV3-1 (or the pseudogene TRBV3-2), with TRBD2 identical over 8 bases. This CDR3 has 17 amino acids. J gave up 2 bases and V 4 bases, and 13 bases lay outside the gene matches. In germline, CDR1 is LGHDT, CDR2 YNNKEL (reference sequence).

A single count supports this clone. This rearrangement joins TRBV30 to TRBJ1-1; 8 bases fit TRBD1. CDR1 GTSNPN and CDR2 SVGIG come from the germline V gene (reference sequence). The CDR3 contains 15 residues. The V and J ends lost 4 bases and 0 bases, in that order; junction bases with no gene match: 7. The DNA of the CDR3 is TGTGCCTGGACCCTACAGGGGGTTATGAACACTGAAGCTTTCTTT. This encodes CAWTLQGVMNTEAFF.